These 3 T cell receptor beta chains originate from one sample sequenced in a study of identical twins. MiXCR, run by TCRdb on the 5' RACE reads, gives a single entry per CDR3 protein. Here the sample spans roughly 1,500,000 distinct CDR3 sequences, 25% to 35% being singletons. Sample: cord blood. Receptor source: a newborn girl in good health.

In DNA form, the CDR3 reads TGTGCCAGCAGCCAAGAGGGGCGGGGGCAAGAGACCCAGTACTTC. Translating gives CASSQEGRGQETQYF. This rearrangement joins TRBV3-1 to TRBJ2-5; 7 positions match TRBD2. V shed 0 bases and J 2 bases; nucleotides not matched to a gene: 3. The CDR3 consists of 15 residues. In germline, CDR1 is LGHDT, CDR2 YNNKEL (reference sequence).

A few counts support this clonotype. The chain links TRBV20-1 to TRBJ1-1, with 10 bases identical to TRBD1. The CDR3 runs to 13 residues. After removal of 6 bases from V and 6 bases from J, the junction contained 7 bases not matched to a gene. The germline gives CDR1 DFQATT, CDR2 SNEGSKA (reference sequence). The CDR3 spells CSAKAGQGPEAFF. Here the CDR3 DNA reads TGCAGTGCCAAAGCGGGACAGGGGCCTGAAGCTTTCTTT.

A few counts support this clonotype. The V and J genes are TRBV6-6 and TRBJ1-6; no reliable D call. Per germline, CDR1 MNHNY and CDR2 SVGAGI (reference sequence). V was clipped by 6 bases and J by 1 base, with 10 bases between them. The CDR3 spans 15 residues. This chain's CDR3 is CASRPLGSYNSPLHF. The CDR3 DNA is TGTGCCAGCAGGCCCCTCGGGTCCTATAATTCACCCCTCCACTTT.